Listed below are T cell receptor beta chains from one sample, sequenced in a study of blood T cell repertoires in COVID-19. TCRdb's table, derived via immunoSEQ multiplex PCR, lists solely in-frame clones and lacks some. Altogether 35,000 to 50,000 clones are present, 85% to 90% being singletons, with the ten largest covering 3.5% to 5%. The sample consisted of peripheral blood. The receptors shown here come from a man between 60 and 75 years old with acute or convalescent COVID-19. Both conserved end residues are part of each CDR3. A D gene is named only where the DNA matches it firmly.

j_call: TRBJ2-1
d_call: TRBD2
v_call: TRBV28
cdr3_length: 11
cdr3_aa: CASSLLRGKFF

j_call: TRBJ2-5
d_call: -
v_call: TRBV9
cdr3_length: 13
cdr3_aa: CASSVSPGETQYF

j_call: TRBJ1-1
d_call: TRBD1
v_call: TRBV3-1/TRBV3-2
cdr3_length: 15
cdr3_aa: CASSRDRASSTEAFF

j_call: TRBJ2-3
d_call: TRBD2
v_call: TRBV7-3
cdr3_length: 14
cdr3_aa: CASSPSGVGDTQYF

j_call: TRBJ2-4
d_call: -
v_call: TRBV9
cdr3_length: 13
cdr3_aa: CASSATGTRVQYF

j_call: TRBJ1-3
d_call: -
v_call: TRBV7-2
cdr3_length: 15
cdr3_aa: CASSSSPSSGNTIYF

j_call: TRBJ2-7
d_call: TRBD2
v_call: TRBV20-1
cdr3_length: 14
cdr3_aa: CSASATSGSQGQYF

j_call: TRBJ2-3
d_call: TRBD2
v_call: TRBV9
cdr3_length: 14
cdr3_aa: CASSSSGGTDTQYF

j_call: TRBJ2-3
d_call: TRBD1
v_call: TRBV10-1
cdr3_length: 13
cdr3_aa: CASSGQGRDTQYF

j_call: TRBJ1-2
d_call: TRBD1
v_call: TRBV28
cdr3_length: 16
cdr3_aa: CASSRQGRQGNYGYTF

j_call: TRBJ2-7
d_call: -
v_call: TRBV2
cdr3_length: 13
cdr3_aa: CASRGREPYEQYF

j_call: TRBJ1-2
d_call: -
v_call: TRBV28
cdr3_length: 11
cdr3_aa: CASSHMYGYTF

j_call: TRBJ2-2
d_call: TRBD1
v_call: TRBV7-9
cdr3_length: 15
cdr3_aa: CASSLGQGDTGELFF

j_call: TRBJ1-2
d_call: TRBD1
v_call: TRBV24-1
cdr3_length: 14
cdr3_aa: CATSDPRQGYGYTF

j_call: TRBJ1-5
d_call: TRBD1
v_call: TRBV5-5
cdr3_length: 15
cdr3_aa: CASSLRQGAYQPQHF

j_call: TRBJ1-2
d_call: -
v_call: TRBV11-2
cdr3_length: 13
cdr3_aa: CASSPQDRQGYTF

j_call: TRBJ1-5
d_call: TRBD1
v_call: TRBV7-6
cdr3_length: 16
cdr3_aa: CASSSLAGGSGQPQHF

j_call: TRBJ1-5
d_call: -
v_call: TRBV10-3
cdr3_length: 14
cdr3_aa: CAISDRRDSQPQHF

j_call: TRBJ1-2
d_call: -
v_call: TRBV10-3
cdr3_length: 13
cdr3_aa: CAILGVGPYGYTF

j_call: TRBJ1-3
d_call: -
v_call: TRBV11-2
cdr3_length: 15
cdr3_aa: CASSLTGLSGNTIYF

j_call: TRBJ1-3
d_call: -
v_call: TRBV9
cdr3_length: 16
cdr3_aa: CASSQSADSSGNTIYF

j_call: TRBJ1-2
d_call: -
v_call: TRBV20-1
cdr3_length: 11
cdr3_aa: CSARTNYGYTF

j_call: TRBJ1-3
d_call: -
v_call: TRBV10-3
cdr3_length: 13
cdr3_aa: CATSVEVADTIYF

j_call: TRBJ1-1
d_call: TRBD1
v_call: TRBV19
cdr3_length: 15
cdr3_aa: CASSRKGAIVTEAFF

j_call: TRBJ1-1
d_call: -
v_call: TRBV6-5
cdr3_length: 13
cdr3_aa: CASSTGRNTEAFF

j_call: TRBJ2-3
d_call: TRBD2
v_call: TRBV30
cdr3_length: 15
cdr3_aa: CAWSVTSGRGGTQYF

j_call: TRBJ2-3
d_call: TRBD2
v_call: TRBV29-1
cdr3_length: 15
cdr3_aa: CSVEDWLAGTDTQYF

j_call: TRBJ2-2
d_call: -
v_call: TRBV18
cdr3_length: 14
cdr3_aa: CASSPPAGQGELFF

j_call: TRBJ2-2
d_call: -
v_call: TRBV4-1
cdr3_length: 16
cdr3_aa: CASSQETETKTGELFF

j_call: TRBJ2-2
d_call: -
v_call: TRBV5-1
cdr3_length: 17
cdr3_aa: CASSFNSPGLYTGELFF